The present entry profiles one T cell receptor (beta chain) with its context. The antigen remains undetermined. This sample was included in a study of CD8+ T cells in alopecia areata. Study-level findings and limits: Clonality exceeded that of normal scalp in lesional scalp, most notably in alopecia totalis/universalis. Scalp data also include sequences from resident alphabeta T cells of normal skin. Patients shared TCRs less clearly than mice did, possibly for HLA-related reasons.

Extraction of RNA preceded its reverse transcription into cDNA, which served as the sequencing template. Some clones are missing from TCRdb's copy, which holds only in-frame ones; the method was immunoSEQ multiplex PCR. The sample consists of about 200,000 clones, roughly three fifths of them appearing once. Sorting of CD4+ and CD8+ T cells was performed on PBMCs. V was shortened by 1 base and J by 7 bases, with 10 bases between the two germline ends. The CDR3 sequence is 13 residues long. Germline-derived CDR1 and CDR2 are MNHNS and SASEGT. Material for sequencing was CD8+ T cells sorted from blood. The chain carries TRBV6-1 and TRBJ2-5; a possible D gene is TRBD1 (6 bases). The sequence came from a human donor in good health. CDR3: CASSEGGLGTQYF. The DNA for the CDR3 is TGTGCCAGCAGTGAAGGGGGGCTGGGGACCCAGTACTTC.